These T cell receptor beta chains were read from a single sample in a study of long-term antiretroviral therapy in people with HIV. The assay was immunoSEQ multiplex PCR, and TCRdb's table has in-frame clones only and misses some. This sample has 12,000 or so clones, with over 70% found just once. The specimen comprised unsorted PBMCs, sampled 0.8 years before starting antiretroviral therapy. The source of these receptors is a middle-aged woman with HIV. CDR3s leave out the opening cysteine and the closing phenylalanine or tryptophan. A D gene is named only where the DNA matches it firmly.

TRBV6-1	-	TRBJ1-5	ASSEQPGSSNQPQH
TRBV4-1	-	TRBJ2-2	ASSPLDRRPSRAGELF
TRBV11-2	TRBD2	TRBJ2-3	ASSGSDLGGTDTQY
TRBV6-5	TRBD1	TRBJ1-2	ASSRTTGTNYGYT
TRBV28	-	TRBJ2-7	ASSTGGSGSYEQY
TRBV5-6	-	TRBJ2-1	ASSFPPNPYEQF
TRBV7-9	TRBD2	TRBJ2-1	ASSLKSSGISYNEQF
TRBV20-1	-	TRBJ1-5	SASGEQPQH
TRBV2	-	TRBJ1-5	ASSEIPLQPQH
TRBV5-8	TRBD2	TRBJ2-5	ASSLGTSGTETQY
TRBV20-1	-	TRBJ2-7	SAGGGYEQY
TRBV28	TRBD1	TRBJ1-4	ASSLHGQDTKLF
TRBV28	TRBD2	TRBJ2-2	ASSSQREGLFSGELF
TRBV7-2	TRBD1	TRBJ1-5	ASSEQGSGWAKQPQH
TRBV19	TRBD1	TRBJ2-3	ASTTGQGTDTQY
TRBV4-3	-	TRBJ1-3	ASSQLDEGSGNTIY
TRBV11-2	-	TRBJ2-7	ASSLGNYPIYEQY
TRBV5-1	-	TRBJ2-3	ASSSSTRADTQY
TRBV15	TRBD1	TRBJ1-4	ATSPGQGALWPNEKLF
TRBV7-2	-	TRBJ1-3	ASSLFRDWDTIY
TRBV10-3	TRBD2	TRBJ2-2	AISSLAGGRTGELF
TRBV27	-	TRBJ2-7	ASSFGTYYEQY
TRBV9	-	TRBJ2-1	ASSLVGSDNEQF
TRBV19	TRBD1	TRBJ1-5	ASSNPLPDRVDQPQH
TRBV5-1	TRBD1	TRBJ1-3	ASSLGDRGSGNTIY
TRBV7-8	TRBD2	TRBJ2-3	ASSLGLGGRGADTQY
TRBV6-1	-	TRBJ2-7	ASSRGGPYEQY
TRBV2	TRBD2	TRBJ2-1	ASSPPRPLAGFDNEQF
TRBV7-3	-	TRBJ2-3	ASSLSGGTGDTQY
TRBV7-2	TRBD2	TRBJ2-2	ASSRLAGPGELF
TRBV18	-	TRBJ1-1	ASSPPTGRDTEAF
TRBV28	TRBD1	TRBJ2-7	ASSLQGQFYEQY
TRBV7-9	TRBD1	TRBJ1-5	ASSRTGVNQPQH
TRBV5-4	-	TRBJ2-1	ASSIAGMAGNEQF
TRBV6-5	-	TRBJ1-2	ASSYQGGYGYT
TRBV27	-	TRBJ2-7	ASGRTGPNYEQY
TRBV7-8	-	TRBJ2-4	ASSLAPLNIQY
TRBV7-9	-	TRBJ1-2	ASSSEYYYGYT
TRBV6-5	TRBD2	TRBJ2-7	ATTGLAGTYEQY
TRBV5-1	TRBD1	TRBJ1-1	ASSLGQGPMNTEAF
TRBV19	-	TRBJ2-7	ASSRTLTTLEQY
TRBV10-3	TRBD1	TRBJ1-2	AISESRQGTVLGGNYGYT
TRBV14	TRBD1	TRBJ1-2	ASSHPQTGRGTYGYT
TRBV5-5	-	TRBJ1-2	ASSFGTFGYT
TRBV5-1	TRBD1	TRBJ2-5	ASSSPGQGMGARQETQY
TRBV10-3	-	TRBJ2-2	AIEAANTGELF
TRBV6-5	-	TRBJ2-1	ASSYMASSYNEQF
TRBV6-6	TRBD1	TRBJ2-5	ASSYSGRGRETQY
TRBV10-3	-	TRBJ2-1	AISESGGAVNSYNEQF